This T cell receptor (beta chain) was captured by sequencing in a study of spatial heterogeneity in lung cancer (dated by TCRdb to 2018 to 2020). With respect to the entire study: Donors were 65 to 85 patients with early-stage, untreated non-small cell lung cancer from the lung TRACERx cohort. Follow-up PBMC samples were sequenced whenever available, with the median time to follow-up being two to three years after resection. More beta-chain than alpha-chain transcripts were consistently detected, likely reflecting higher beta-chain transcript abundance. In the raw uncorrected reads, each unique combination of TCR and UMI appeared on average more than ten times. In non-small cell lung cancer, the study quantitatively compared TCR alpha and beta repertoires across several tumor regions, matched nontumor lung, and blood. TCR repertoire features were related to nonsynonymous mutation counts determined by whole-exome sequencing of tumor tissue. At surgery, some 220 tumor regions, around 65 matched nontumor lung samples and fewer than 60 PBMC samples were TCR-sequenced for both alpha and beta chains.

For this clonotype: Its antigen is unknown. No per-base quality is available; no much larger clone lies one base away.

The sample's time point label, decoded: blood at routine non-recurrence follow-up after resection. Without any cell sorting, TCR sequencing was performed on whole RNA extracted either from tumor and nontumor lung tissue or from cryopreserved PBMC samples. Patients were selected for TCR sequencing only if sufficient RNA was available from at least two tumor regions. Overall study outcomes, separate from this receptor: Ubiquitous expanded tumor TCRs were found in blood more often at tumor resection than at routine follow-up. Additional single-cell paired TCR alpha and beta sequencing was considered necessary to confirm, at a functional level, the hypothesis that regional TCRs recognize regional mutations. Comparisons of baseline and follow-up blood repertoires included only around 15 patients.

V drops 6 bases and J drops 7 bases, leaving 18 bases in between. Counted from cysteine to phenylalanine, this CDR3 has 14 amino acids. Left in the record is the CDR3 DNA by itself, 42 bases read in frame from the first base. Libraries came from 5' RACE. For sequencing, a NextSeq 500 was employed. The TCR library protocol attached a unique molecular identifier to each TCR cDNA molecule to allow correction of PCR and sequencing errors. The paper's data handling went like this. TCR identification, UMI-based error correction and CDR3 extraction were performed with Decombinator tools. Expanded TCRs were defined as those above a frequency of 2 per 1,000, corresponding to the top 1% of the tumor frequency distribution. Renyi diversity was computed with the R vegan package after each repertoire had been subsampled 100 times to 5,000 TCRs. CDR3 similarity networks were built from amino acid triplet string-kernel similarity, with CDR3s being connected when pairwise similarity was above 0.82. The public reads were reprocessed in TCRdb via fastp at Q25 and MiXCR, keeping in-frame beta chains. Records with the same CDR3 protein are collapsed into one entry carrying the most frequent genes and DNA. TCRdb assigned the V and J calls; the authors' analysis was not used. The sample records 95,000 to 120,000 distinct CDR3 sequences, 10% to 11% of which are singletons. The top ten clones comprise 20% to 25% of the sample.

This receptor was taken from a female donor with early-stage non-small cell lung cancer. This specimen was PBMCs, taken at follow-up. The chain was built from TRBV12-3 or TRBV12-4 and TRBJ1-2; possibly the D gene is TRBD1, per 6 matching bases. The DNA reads TGTGCCAGCAGCAGTTTGCCGGGGGCGCTTGGCTACACCTTC. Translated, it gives CASSSLPGALGYTF.